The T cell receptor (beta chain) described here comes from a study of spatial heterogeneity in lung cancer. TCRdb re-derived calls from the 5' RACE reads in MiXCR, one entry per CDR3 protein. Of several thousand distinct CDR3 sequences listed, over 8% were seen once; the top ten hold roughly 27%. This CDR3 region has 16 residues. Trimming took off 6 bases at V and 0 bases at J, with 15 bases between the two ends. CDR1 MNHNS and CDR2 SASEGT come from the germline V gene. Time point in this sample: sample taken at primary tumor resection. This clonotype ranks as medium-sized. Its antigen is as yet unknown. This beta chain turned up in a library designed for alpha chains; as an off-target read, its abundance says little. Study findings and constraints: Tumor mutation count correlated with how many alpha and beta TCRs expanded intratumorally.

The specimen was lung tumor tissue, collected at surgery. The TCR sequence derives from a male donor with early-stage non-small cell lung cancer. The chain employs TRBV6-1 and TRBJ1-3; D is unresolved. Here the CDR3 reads CASSLTDRSSGNTIYF. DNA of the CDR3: TGTGCCAGCAGCCTAACAGACCGAAGCTCTGGAAACACCATATATTTT.